The T cell receptor beta chain under discussion was sequenced for a study of shared clonotypes between healthy human individuals. CDR3 length: 14 amino acids. A few counts support this clone. Method: immunoSEQ multiplex PCR; TCRdb's copy keeps in-frame clones and lacks some. Of approximately 240,000 clones detected, 60% to 80% appear once; the ten largest clones hold around 10%. The gene calls are TRBV21-1 and TRBJ2-1. TRBV21-1 is listed as a pseudogene. Sequencing used memory CD4+ T cells sorted from blood. The subset: CD45RA-negative fraction. The origin of this receptor is a man aged 25 to 40 in good health. CDR3: CASTWGRNYNEQFF. The CDR3 region has the DNA TGTGCCAGCACTTGGGGACGGAATTACAATGAGCAGTTCTTC.